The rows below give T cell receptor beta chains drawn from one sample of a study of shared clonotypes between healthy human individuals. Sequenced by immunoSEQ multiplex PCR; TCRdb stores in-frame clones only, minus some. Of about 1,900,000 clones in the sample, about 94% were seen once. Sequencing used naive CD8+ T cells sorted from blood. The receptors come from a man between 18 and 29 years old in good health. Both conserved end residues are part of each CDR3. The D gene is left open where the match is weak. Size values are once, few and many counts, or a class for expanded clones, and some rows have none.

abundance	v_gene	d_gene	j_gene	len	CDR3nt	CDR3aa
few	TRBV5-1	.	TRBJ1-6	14	TGCGCCAGCAGCTCGGCAACCGGGGATTCACCCCTCCACTTT	CASSSATGDSPLHF
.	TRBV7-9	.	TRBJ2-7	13	TGTGCCAGCAGCGTAAGTTCGGACTACGAGCAGTACTTC	CASSVSSDYEQYF
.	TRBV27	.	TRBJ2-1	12	TGTGCCAGCAGTCCGACCTACAATGAGCAGTTCTTC	CASSPTYNEQFF
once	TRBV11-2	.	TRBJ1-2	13	TGTGCCACCGCCGAGACAGCGATCTATGGCTACACCTTC	CATAETAIYGYTF
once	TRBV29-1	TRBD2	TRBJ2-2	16	TGCAGCGTCAGTGGAGAGAGCGGGGTCTTCTCCGGGGAGCTGTTTTTT	CSVSGESGVFSGELFF
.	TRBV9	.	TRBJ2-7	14	TGTGCCAGCAGCGTAGGTGGTGTACCCTACGAGCAGTACTTC	CASSVGGVPYEQYF
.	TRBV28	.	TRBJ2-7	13	TGTGCCAGCAGTTTAAGGGGGGTTGACGAGCAGTACTTC	CASSLRGVDEQYF
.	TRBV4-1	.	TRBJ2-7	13	TGCGCCAGCAGCCAAGGAGTGGGGTGGGAGCAGTACTTC	CASSQGVGWEQYF
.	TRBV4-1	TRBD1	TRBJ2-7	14	TGCGCCAGCAGCAATAGACAGGGAACCTACGAGCAGTACTTC	CASSNRQGTYEQYF
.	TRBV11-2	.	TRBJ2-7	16	TGTGCCAGCACCCCGTTGATGTCGGATAGCTCCTACGAGCAGTACTTC	CASTPLMSDSSYEQYF
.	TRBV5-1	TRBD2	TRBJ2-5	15	TGCGCCAGCAGTGGGACTAGGCACCAGCCAGAGACCCAGTACTTC	CASSGTRHQPETQYF
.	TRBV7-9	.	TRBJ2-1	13	TGTGCCAGCAGCTTTGTCTTAGAAAATGAGCAGTTCTTC	CASSFVLENEQFF
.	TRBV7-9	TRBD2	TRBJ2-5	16	TGTGCCAGCAGCCCCCCCGGGACTAGAGTCCAAGAGACCCAGTACTTC	CASSPPGTRVQETQYF
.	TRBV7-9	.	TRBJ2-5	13	TGTGCCAGCAGCTTAGCTGACCAAGAGACCCAGTACTTC	CASSLADQETQYF
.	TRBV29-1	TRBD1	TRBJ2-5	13	TGCAGCGTTGGACCGGGACAGGGAGAAACCCAGTACTTC	CSVGPGQGETQYF
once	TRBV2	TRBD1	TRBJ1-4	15	TGTGCCAGCAGCGGGGACAGGGGGTTTAATGAAAAACTGTTTTTT	CASSGDRGFNEKLFF